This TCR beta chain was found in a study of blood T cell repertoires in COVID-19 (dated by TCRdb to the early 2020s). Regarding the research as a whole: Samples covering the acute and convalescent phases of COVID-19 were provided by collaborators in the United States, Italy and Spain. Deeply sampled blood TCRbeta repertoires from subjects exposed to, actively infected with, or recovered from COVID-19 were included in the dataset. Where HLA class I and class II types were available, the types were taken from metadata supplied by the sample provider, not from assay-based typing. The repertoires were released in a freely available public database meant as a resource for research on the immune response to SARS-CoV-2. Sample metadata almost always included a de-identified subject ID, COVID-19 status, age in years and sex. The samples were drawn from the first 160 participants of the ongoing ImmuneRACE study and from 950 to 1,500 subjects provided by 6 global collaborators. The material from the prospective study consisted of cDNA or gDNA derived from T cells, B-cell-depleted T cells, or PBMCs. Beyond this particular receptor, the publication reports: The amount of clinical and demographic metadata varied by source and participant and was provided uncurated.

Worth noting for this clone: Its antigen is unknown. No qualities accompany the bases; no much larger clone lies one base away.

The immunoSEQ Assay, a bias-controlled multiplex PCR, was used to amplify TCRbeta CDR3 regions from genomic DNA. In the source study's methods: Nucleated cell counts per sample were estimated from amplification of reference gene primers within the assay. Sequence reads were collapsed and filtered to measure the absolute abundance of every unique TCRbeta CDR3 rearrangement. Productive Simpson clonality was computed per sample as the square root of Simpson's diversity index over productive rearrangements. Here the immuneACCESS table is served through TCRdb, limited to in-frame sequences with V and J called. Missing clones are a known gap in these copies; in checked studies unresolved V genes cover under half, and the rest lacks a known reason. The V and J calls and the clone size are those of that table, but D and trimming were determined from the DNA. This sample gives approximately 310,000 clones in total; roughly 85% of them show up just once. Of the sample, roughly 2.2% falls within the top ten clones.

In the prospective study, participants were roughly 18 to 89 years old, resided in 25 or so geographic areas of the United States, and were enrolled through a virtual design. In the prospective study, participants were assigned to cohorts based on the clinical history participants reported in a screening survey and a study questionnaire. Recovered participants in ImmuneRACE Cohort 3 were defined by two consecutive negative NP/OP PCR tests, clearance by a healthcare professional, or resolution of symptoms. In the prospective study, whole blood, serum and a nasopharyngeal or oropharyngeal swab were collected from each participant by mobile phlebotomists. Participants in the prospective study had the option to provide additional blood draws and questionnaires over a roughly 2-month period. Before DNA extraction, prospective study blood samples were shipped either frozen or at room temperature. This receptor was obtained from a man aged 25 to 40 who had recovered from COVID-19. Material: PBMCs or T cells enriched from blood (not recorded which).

The bases are TGTGCCAGCAGCGTAGCGGACAGGGGGCATGCCGGGGAGCTGTTTTTT. The resulting protein is CASSVADRGHAGELFF. In this chain, TRBV9 is recombined with TRBJ2-2; 11 bases in the middle match TRBD1. V is cut back by 0 bases and J by 6 bases, with 4 bases in the junction unmatched. The CDR3 goes from the cysteine to the phenylalanine over 16 residues. CDR3 DNA only is kept here, 48 bases in frame from base 1. Per the germline V gene, SGDLS is the CDR1 and YYNGEE is the CDR2. With all but the CDR3 taken from the reference TRBV9 and TRBJ2-2 genes, the full variable domain is: DSGVTQTPKHLITATGQRVTLRCSPRSGDLSVYWYQQSLDQGLQFLIQYYNGEERAKGNILERFSAQQFPDLHSELNLSSLELGDSALYFCASSVADRGHAGELFFGEGSRLTVL.